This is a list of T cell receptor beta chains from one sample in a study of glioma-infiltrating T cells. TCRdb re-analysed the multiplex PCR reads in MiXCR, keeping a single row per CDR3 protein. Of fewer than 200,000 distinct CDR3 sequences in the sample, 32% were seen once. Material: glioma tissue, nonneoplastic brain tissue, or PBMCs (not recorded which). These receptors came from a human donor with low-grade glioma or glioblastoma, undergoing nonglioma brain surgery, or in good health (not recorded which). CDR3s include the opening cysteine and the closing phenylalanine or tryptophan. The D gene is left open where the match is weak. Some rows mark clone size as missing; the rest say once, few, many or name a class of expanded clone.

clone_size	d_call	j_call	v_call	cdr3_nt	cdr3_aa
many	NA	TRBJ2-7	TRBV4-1	TGCGCCAGCAGCCAGGCTCGGGCCACGATCTCCTACGAGCAGTACTTC	CASSQARATISYEQYF
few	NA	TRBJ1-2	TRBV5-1	TGCGCCAGCAGCCTCTTCAACCCGGAAAATGGCTACACCTTC	CASSLFNPENGYTF
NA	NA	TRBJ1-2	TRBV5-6	TGTGCCAGCAGCTTGACAGGCGTCTATGGCTACACCTTC	CASSLTGVYGYTF
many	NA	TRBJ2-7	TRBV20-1	TGCAGTGCTAGGCCCAGGGCAGGACTATCCGAGCAGTACTTC	CSARPRAGLSEQYF
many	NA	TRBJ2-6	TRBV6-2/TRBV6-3	TGTGCCAGCAGTAAGACAGGAGCTGGGGCCAACGTCCTGACTTTC	CASSKTGAGANVLTF
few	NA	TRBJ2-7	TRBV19	TGTGCCAGTAGTATTAACGCAGGGACCTACGAGCAGTACTTC	CASSINAGTYEQYF
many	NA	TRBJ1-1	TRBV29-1	TGCAGCGCGGGAGACAGGGAAGCTTTCTTT	CSAGDREAFF
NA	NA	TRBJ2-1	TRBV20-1	TGCAGTGCTAGATGGGGGAGTCACAATGAGCAGTTCTTC	CSARWGSHNEQFF
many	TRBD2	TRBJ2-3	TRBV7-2	TGTGCCAGCAGCTTAGTTGGCGGGAGGCCAGATACGCAGTATTTT	CASSLVGGRPDTQYF
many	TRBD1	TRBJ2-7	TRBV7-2	TGTGCCAGCAGCTATTCCTCGGGACAGCCCTACGAGCAGTACTTC	CASSYSSGQPYEQYF
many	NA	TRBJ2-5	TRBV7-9	TGTGCCAGCAGCTTATTGGGCGAGACCCAGTACTTC	CASSLLGETQYF
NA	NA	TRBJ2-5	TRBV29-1	TGCAGCGTCCAAGGGGAGACCCAGTACTTC	CSVQGETQYF
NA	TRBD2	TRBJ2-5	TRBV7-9	TGTGCCAGCAGCTTATCTAGCGGGAGGGAAGAGACCCAGTACTTC	CASSLSSGREETQYF
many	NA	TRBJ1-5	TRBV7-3	TGTGCCAGCAGCTGGCAGAATCAGCCCCAGCATTTT	CASSWQNQPQHF
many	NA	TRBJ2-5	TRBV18	TGTGCCAGCTCACCACGGGCAGATCAAGAGACCCAGTACTTC	CASSPRADQETQYF
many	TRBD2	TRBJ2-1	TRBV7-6	TGTGCCAGCAGCTCCCGACTAGCGGGCCAGACCTACAATGAGCAGTTCTTC	CASSSRLAGQTYNEQFF
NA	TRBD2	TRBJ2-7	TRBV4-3	TGCGCCAGCAGCCAAGGGACCAGCGGGAACTACGAGAAGTACTTC	CASSQGTSGNYEKYF
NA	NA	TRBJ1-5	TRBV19	TGTGCCAGTAGTACGAAACGAGAGGGTCAGCCCGAGCATTTT	CASSTKREGQPEHF
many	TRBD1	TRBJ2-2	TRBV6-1	TGTGCCAGCAGGCGACAGGGGGCGGCCACCGGGGAGCTGTTTTTT	CASRRQGAATGELFF
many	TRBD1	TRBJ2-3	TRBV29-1	TGCAGCGTTGAGGGACAGTACACAGATACGCAGTATTTT	CSVEGQYTDTQYF
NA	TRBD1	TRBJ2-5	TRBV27	TGTGCCAGCATGGGACAGGTGATAGGGACCCAGTACTTC	CASMGQVIGTQYF
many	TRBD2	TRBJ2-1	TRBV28	TGTGCCAGCAACCTTTTCGGACTAGCGGGATCGGATGAGCAGTTCTTC	CASNLFGLAGSDEQFF
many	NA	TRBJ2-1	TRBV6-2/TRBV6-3	TGTGCCAGCAGTTTGTCGGGGCGTTACAATGAGCAGTTCTTC	CASSLSGRYNEQFF
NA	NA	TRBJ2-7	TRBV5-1	TGCGCCAGCAGCTTGGGCACTAGACAGGTCGGCGAGCAGTACTTC	CASSLGTRQVGEQYF
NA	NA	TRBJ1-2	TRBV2	TGTGCCAGCAGTGAAGGCAGGGCCTCTAATGGCTACACCTTC	CASSEGRASNGYTF
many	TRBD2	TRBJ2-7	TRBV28	TGTGCCAGCAGCTTCCCGACTAGCGGGAAGGACCTATCCTACGAGCAGTACTTC	CASSFPTSGKDLSYEQYF
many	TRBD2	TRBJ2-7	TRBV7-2	TGTGCCAGCAGCGATGGACTAGCGGGAGTATACGAGCAGTACTTC	CASSDGLAGVYEQYF
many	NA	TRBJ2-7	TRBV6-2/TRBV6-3	TGTGCCAGCAGTTCCTCCTTAACTAGAACTCTAAACTACGAGCAGTACTTC	CASSSSLTRTLNYEQYF
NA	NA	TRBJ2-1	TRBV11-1	TGTGCCAGCAGCCCGGAAGTCGCTGCGCAGTTCTTC	CASSPEVAAQFF
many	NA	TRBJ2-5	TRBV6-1	TGTGCCAGCAGTTTAACCTGGGGGGCCCAAGAGACCCAGTACTTC	CASSLTWGAQETQYF
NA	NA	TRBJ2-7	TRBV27	TGTGCCAGCAGTTACTACATGGTTTACGAGCAGTACTTC	CASSYYMVYEQYF
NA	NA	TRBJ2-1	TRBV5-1	TGCGCCAGCAACGAGCGAAGCTCCTACAATGAGCAGTTCTTC	CASNERSSYNEQFF
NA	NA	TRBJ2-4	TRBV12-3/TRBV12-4	TGTGCCAGCAGTTTAGAGGGGGTACCAGCCAAAAACATTCAGTACTTC	CASSLEGVPAKNIQYF
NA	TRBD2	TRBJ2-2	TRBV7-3	TGTGCCAGCGCGAGAACGGGGACTAGCGGGAACACCGGGGAGCTGTTTTTT	CASARTGTSGNTGELFF
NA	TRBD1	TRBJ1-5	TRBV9	TGTGCCAGCAGCCCCCGGCGTTTCGCAGGGGGCGCGGGGCCCAATCAGCCCCAGCATTTT	CASSPRRFAGGAGPNQPQHF
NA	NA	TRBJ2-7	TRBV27	TGTGCCAGCATTTACTACCTGGTTTCCGAGCAGTACTTC	CASIYYLVSEQYF
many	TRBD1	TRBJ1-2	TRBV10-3	TGTGCCATCAGCCCAGGGGGCGACTATGGCTACACCTTC	CAISPGGDYGYTF
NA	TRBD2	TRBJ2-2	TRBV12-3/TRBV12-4	TGTGCCAGCAGCGGCGGGGGGAATACCGGGGAGCTGTTTTTT	CASSGGGNTGELFF
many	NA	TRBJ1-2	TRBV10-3	TGTGCCATCAGTCTAGGAAGAGGCTACACCTTC	CAISLGRGYTF
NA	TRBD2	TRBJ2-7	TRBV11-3	TGTGCCAGCAGCCACGAGGCGGGAGGAGTGTGGGAGCAGTACTTC	CASSHEAGGVWEQYF
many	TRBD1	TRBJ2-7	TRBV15	TGTGCCACCAGCAAAGGGAGAAACAGGGGGGACTACGAGCAGTACTTC	CATSKGRNRGDYEQYF
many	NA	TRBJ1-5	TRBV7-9	TGTGCCAGCAGCCCCGGGGACAATCAGCCCCAGCATTTT	CASSPGDNQPQHF
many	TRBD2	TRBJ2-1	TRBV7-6	TGTGCCAGCAGCTTAGGACTAGCCCTGGGGAATGAGCAGTTCTTC	CASSLGLALGNEQFF
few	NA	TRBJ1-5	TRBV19	TGTGCCAGTAGTATAGACAGGGAGAGTGTTCAGCCCCAGCATTTT	CASSIDRESVQPQHF
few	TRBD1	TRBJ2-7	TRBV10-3	TGTGCCATCAGAACGGGACAGATGACCTACGAGCAGTACTTC	CAIRTGQMTYEQYF
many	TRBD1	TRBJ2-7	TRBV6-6	TGTGCCAGCAGTTACTCTTACGGGACAGGGAGGAACGAGCAGTACTTC	CASSYSYGTGRNEQYF
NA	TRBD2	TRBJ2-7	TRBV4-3	TGCGCCAGCATCCAAGCTTTTCCCAATAGCGGGAGGGCCTGGGAGCAGTACTTC	CASIQAFPNSGRAWEQYF